Shown below are 17 T cell receptor beta chains from a single sample sequenced in a study of control samples from healthy donors and cancer patients (dated by TCRdb to the early 2020s). The library was built by means of the immunoSEQ multiplex PCR assay. TCRdb retrieved this table from immuneACCESS and kept in-frame rearrangements only. Not all clones are present; in checked studies, unresolved V genes account for under half, and no reason is known for the remainder. This sample is represented by about 94,000 clones; 90% of them were singletons. 3% to 4.5% of the sample is held by the ten biggest clonotypes. The source material was blood. These receptors came from a woman between 18 and 29 years old in good health.

The chain has TRBV24-1 and TRBJ2-3, with 9 bases fitting TRBD1. CDR1 is KGHDR and CDR2 is SFDVKD in the germline V gene. The V segment lost 3 bases and the J segment 4 bases; nucleotides outside the gene matches: 7. This CDR3 is 16 amino acids long. CDR3 DNA: TGTGCCACCAGTGATGTGAGGACAGGGGACTCAGATACGCAGTATTTT. Its translation: CATSDVRTGDSDTQYF.

The chain links TRBV3-1 (or the pseudogene TRBV3-2) to TRBJ2-1; no reliable D call. Germline assignment: CDR1 LGHDT and CDR2 YNNKEL (reference sequence). Between the trimmed V and J ends, which lost 0 bases and 6 bases, there was a span of 9 bases. The CDR3 spans 14 residues. The CDR3 nucleotides read TGTGCCAGCAGCCAAGAGACGGCGTCCAATGAGCAGTTCTTC. Its translation is CASSQETASNEQFF.

DNA for the CDR3: TGTGCCAGCAGCTTAGAGGGCACTGTGGGGGCTTGGGGCTACACCTTC. It codes for CASSLEGTVGAWGYTF. The chain combines TRBV7-6 with TRBJ1-2; tentative D call: TRBD1 (6 bases). The CDR3 covers 16 residues. Germline loops: CDR1 SGHVS, CDR2 FNYEAQ. Trimming took 1 base from V and 8 from J, leaving 20 bases between them.

The chain joins TRBV6-2 or TRBV6-3 to TRBJ1-2, with 7 bases matching TRBD1. V shed 5 bases, J shed 5 bases, and the junction held 8 bases outside the gene matches. Germline V gene lookup returns CDR1 MNHEY and CDR2 SVGEGT. There are 14 residues in the CDR3. The CDR3 DNA sequence: TGTGCCAGCAGTGCACAGGGGATGTGGTATGGCTACACCTTC. As protein: CASSAQGMWYGYTF.

Concerning this clone itself: Other DNA variants within this sample encode the same CDR3. V and J are TRBV5-4 and TRBJ1-1; the D is unclear. This CDR3 is 13 amino acids long. Germline CDR1 is SGHNT and CDR2 is YYREEE (reference sequence). V was cut by 0 bases and J by 0 bases, with 3 bases left in between. CDR3 in amino acids: CASSLGLNTEAFF. The CDR3 DNA is TGTGCCAGCAGCTTGGGCCTGAACACTGAAGCTTTCTTT.

V gene TRBV2 combines with J gene TRBJ1-2, with TRBD1 identical over 7 bases. The CDR3 covers 15 residues. From germline, CDR1 is SNHLY and CDR2 FYNNEI. V trimming: 3 bases; J trimming: 5 bases; junction bases outside the gene matches: 9. CDR3 DNA: TGTGCCAGCAGTGATCCGGGGGACAGACCATATGGCTACACCTTC. Protein: CASSDPGDRPYGYTF.

This clone was seen just once. This chain joins TRBV5-1 and TRBJ1-3, with D possibly TRBD1 on 5 matching bases. CDR3 length: 16 residues. Germline V gives CDR1 SGHRS, CDR2 YFSETQ. Trimming removed 5 bases from V and 0 bases from J, with 15 bases in between. CDR3 sequence (DNA): TGCGCCAGCAGACCTCGGGACCAATCCTCTGGAAACACCATATATTTT. This translates into CASRPRDQSSGNTIYF. Combining the CDR3 with reference TRBV5-1 and TRBJ1-3 gives the whole variable domain KAGVTQTPRYLIKTRGQQVTLSCSPISGHRSVSWYQQTPGQGLQFLFEYFSETQRNKGNFPGRFSGRQFSNSRSEMNVSTLELGDSALYLCASRPRDQSSGNTIYFGEGSWLTVV.

Only one count was recorded for this clone. The chain links TRBV29-1 to TRBJ1-2; 7 bases agree with TRBD1. The CDR3 is 14 amino acids. Germline CDR1 reads SQVTM; CDR2 reads ANQGSEA. The junction had 9 bases not matched to a gene; V was cut back by 4 bases and J by 4 bases. CDR3 DNA: TGCAGCGTTGTGACGGGACAGACCTTCTATGGCTACACCTTC. Protein sequence: CSVVTGQTFYGYTF. The full variable domain, rest sourced from reference TRBV29-1 and TRBJ1-2, is SAVISQKPSRDICQRGTSLTIQCQVDSQVTMMFWYRQQPGQSLTLIATANQGSEATYESGFVIDKFPISRPNLTFSTLTVSNMSPEDSSIYLCSVVTGQTFYGYTFGSGTRLTVV.

The chain is built from TRBV6-5 and TRBJ2-7; perhaps D is TRBD1 or TRBD2 (6 bases each). The CDR3 sequence is 15 residues long. Germline CDR1 is MNHEY and CDR2 is SVGAGI. The ends were cut back, 2 bases at V and 5 bases at J, with 16 bases in the middle. The CDR3 sequence: CASSYIGGRGDEQYF. CDR3 sequence (DNA): TGTGCCAGCAGTTACATTGGGGGGCGCGGCGACGAGCAGTACTTC.

The chain combines TRBV27 with TRBJ1-3; 7 bases align to TRBD1. Per germline, CDR1 MNHEY and CDR2 SMNVEV (reference sequence). The CDR3 runs 14 residues. Unmatched junction bases numbered 7, after V lost 8 bases and J lost 3 bases. The CDR3 bases are TGTGCCAGCTCCACAGGGGTGGGTGGAAACACCATATATTTT. Translated: CASSTGVGGNTIYF.

The rearrangement joins TRBV10-3 to TRBJ2-2; TRBD2 might be the D (6 bases). The CDR3 totals 15 residues. The germline V gene has CDR1 ENHRY and CDR2 SYGVKD. V lost 10 bases, J lost 7 bases, and 22 bases lay in between. The CDR3 loop reads CATSGTPVFVGELFF. In DNA, the CDR3 is TGTGCCACCTCCGGGACTCCAGTGTTTGTCGGGGAGCTGTTTTTT.

The genes are TRBV4-1 and TRBJ2-1; a weak D match, TRBD2 (6 bases). CDR3 length equals 18 residues. V dropped 0 bases and J dropped 0 bases, with 15 bases sitting between them. Germline assignment: CDR1 MGHRA and CDR2 YSYEKL. The CDR3 DNA reads as TGCGCCAGCAGCCAAGATAGAGGCGGGGCCAGCTCCTACAATGAGCAGTTCTTC. Translated, it gives CASSQDRGGASSYNEQFF.

The rearrangement joins TRBV12-3 or TRBV12-4 to TRBJ1-3; no reliable D call. This CDR3 region has 13 residues. Between the trimmed V and J ends, which lost 6 bases and 1 base, there was a span of 7 bases. The CDR3 nucleotides are TGTGCCAGCAGGGAATTTTCTGGAAACACCATATATTTT. Its translation: CASREFSGNTIYF.

This chain joins TRBV24-1 and TRBJ2-3; D gene uncertain. V was clipped by 4 bases and J by 2 bases, with 6 bases between them. CDR1 and CDR2 from the germline V gene are KGHDR and SFDVKD. The CDR3 is 13 amino acids. The CDR3 loop is CATSDPDTDTQYF. CDR3 DNA: TGTGCCACCAGTGACCCCGACACAGATACGCAGTATTTT.

The chain combines TRBV28 with TRBJ2-1; either TRBD1 or TRBD2 may fit D (6 bases each). The CDR3 has 16 residues. Germline CDR1 reads MDHEN; CDR2 reads SYDVKM. Trimming removed 3 bases from V and 4 bases from J, with 16 bases in between. The DNA of the CDR3 is TGTGCCAGCAGTTTTTTTTTCGAGGGGGGATACAATGAGCAGTTCTTC. It encodes CASSFFFEGGYNEQFF.

The J gene is TRBJ1-2, the V gene TRBV29-1; a possible D gene is TRBD1 (5 bases). Germline V gene data show CDR1 as SQVTM and CDR2 as ANQGSEA. The CDR3 runs 13 residues. The germline V and J ends were trimmed by 1 base and 6 bases, with 12 bases remaining between them. CDR3 in DNA: TGCAGCGTTGAAGGGGACCGAGGGGATGGCTACACCTTC. This translates into CSVEGDRGDGYTF.

The chain is built from TRBV2 and TRBJ1-4, with D unclear. V gave up 1 base and J gave up 0 bases, with 9 bases separating them. Germline-derived CDR1 and CDR2 are SNHLY and FYNNEI. The CDR3 has 16 amino acids. The CDR3 loop reads CASSEGLAATNEKLFF. CDR3 sequence (DNA): TGTGCCAGCAGTGAAGGGTTGGCAGCAACTAATGAAAAACTGTTTTTT.